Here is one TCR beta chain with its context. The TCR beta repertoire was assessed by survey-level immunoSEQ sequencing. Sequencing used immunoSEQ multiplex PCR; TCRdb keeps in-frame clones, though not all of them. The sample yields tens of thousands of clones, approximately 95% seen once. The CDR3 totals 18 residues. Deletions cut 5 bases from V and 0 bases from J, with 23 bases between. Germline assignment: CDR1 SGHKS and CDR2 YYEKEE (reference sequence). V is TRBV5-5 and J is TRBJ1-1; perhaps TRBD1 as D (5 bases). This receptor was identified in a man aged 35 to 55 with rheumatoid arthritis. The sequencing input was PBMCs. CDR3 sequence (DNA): TGTGCCAGCAGACTTGTTGTCGGGGGTCCGCCGATGAACACTGAAGCTTTCTTT. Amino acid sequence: CASRLVVGGPPMNTEAFF.